This TCR beta chain was profiled in a study of CDR3 diversity in severe acne. Each CDR3 protein is one row after TCRdb ran MiXCR on the PCR reads. The data show roughly 100,000 distinct CDR3 sequences, with roughly 51% seen just once and around 12% held by the top ten. The CDR3 length is 13 residues. From germline, CDR1 is KGHDR and CDR2 SFDVKD. To note about this clonotype: A read error may be the cause here, since a much bigger clone is one base away.

The V call is TRBV24-1, the J call TRBJ1-2; 7 bases fit TRBD1. Sequencing input: blood. The source of this sequence is a male donor with acne. CDR3 sequence: CATSDPGQNSYAF. The DNA of the CDR3 is TGTGCCACCAGTGACCCGGGACAGAATAGCTACGCCTTC.